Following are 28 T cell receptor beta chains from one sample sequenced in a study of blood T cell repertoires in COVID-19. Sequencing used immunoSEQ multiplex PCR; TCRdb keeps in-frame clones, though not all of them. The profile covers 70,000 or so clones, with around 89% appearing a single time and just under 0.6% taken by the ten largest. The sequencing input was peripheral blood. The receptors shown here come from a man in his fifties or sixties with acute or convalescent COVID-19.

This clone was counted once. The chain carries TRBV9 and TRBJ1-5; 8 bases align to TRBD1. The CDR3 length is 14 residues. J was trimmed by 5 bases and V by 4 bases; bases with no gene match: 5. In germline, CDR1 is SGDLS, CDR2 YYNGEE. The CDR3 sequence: CASSRTGTDQPQHF. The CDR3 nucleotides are TGTGCCAGCAGCCGGACAGGGACAGATCAGCCCCAGCATTTT.

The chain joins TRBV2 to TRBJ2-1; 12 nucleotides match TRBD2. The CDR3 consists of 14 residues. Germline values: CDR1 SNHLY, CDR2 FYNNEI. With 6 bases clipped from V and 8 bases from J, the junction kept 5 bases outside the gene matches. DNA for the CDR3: TGTGCCAGCAGCCGACTAGCGGGAGTCGATGAGCAGTTCTTC. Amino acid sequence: CASSRLAGVDEQFF. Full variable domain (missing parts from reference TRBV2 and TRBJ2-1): EPEVTQTPSHQVTQMGQEVILRCVPISNHLYFYWYRQILGQKVEFLVSFYNNEISEKSEIFDDQFSVERPDGSNFTLKIRSTKLEDSAMYFCASSRLAGVDEQFFGPGTRLTVL.

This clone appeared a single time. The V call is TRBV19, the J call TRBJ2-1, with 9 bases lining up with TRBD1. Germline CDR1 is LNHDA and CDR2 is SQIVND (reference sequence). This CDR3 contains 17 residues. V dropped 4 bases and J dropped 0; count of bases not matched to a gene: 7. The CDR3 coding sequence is TGTGCCAGTAGTACTATGACAGGGGGGAGCTCCTACAATGAGCAGTTCTTC. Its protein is CASSTMTGGSSYNEQFF.

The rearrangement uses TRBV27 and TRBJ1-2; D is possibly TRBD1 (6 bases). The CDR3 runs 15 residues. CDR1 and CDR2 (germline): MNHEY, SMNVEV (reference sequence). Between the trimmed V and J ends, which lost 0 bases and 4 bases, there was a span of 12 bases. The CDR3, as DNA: TGTGCCAGCAGTTTATCTGGGCAGGGGCCCTATGGCTACACCTTC. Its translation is CASSLSGQGPYGYTF.

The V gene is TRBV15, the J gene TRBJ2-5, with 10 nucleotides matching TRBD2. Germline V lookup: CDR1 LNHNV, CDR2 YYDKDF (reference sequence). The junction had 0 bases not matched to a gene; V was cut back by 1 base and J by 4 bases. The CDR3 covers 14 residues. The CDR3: CATSRGLAGETQYF. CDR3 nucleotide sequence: TGTGCCACCAGCAGAGGACTAGCGGGAGAGACCCAGTACTTC.

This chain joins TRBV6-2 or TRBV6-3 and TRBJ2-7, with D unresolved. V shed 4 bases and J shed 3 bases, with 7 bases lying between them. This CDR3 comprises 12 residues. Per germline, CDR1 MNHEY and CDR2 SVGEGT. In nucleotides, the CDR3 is TGTGCCAGCAGTTGGCCAAGCTACGAGCAGTACTTC. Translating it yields CASSWPSYEQYF.

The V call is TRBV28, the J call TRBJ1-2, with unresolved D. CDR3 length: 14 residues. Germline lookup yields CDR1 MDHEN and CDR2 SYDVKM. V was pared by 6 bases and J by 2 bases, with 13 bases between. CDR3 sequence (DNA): TGTGCCAGCAGAGAGGAGGGTTCAAACTATGGCTACACCTTC. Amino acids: CASREEGSNYGYTF.

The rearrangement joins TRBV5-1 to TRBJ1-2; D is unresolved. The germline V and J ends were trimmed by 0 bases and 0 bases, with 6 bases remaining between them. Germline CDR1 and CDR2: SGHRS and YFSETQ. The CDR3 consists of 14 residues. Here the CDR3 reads CASSLDISNYGYTF. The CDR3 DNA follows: TGCGCCAGCAGCTTGGACATTTCTAACTATGGCTACACCTTC.

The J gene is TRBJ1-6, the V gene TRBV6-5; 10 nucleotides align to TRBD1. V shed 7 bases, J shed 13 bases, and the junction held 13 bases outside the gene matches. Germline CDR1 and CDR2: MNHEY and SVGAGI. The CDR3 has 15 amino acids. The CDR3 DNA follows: TGTGCCAGCATTCTGACAGGGGGCCCTCAAAAGCCCCTCCACTTT. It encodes CASILTGGPQKPLHF.

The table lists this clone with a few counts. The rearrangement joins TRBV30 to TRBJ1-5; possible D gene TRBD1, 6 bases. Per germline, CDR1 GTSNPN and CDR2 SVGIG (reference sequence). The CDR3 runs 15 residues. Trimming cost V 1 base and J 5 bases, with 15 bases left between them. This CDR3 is CAWSASGTTYQPQHF. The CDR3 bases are TGTGCCTGGAGTGCTTCCGGGACAACCTATCAGCCCCAGCATTTT. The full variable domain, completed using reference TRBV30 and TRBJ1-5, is SQTIHQWPATLVQPVGSPLSLECTVEGTSNPNLYWYRQAAGRGLQLLFYSVGIGQISSEVPQNLSASRPQDRQFILSSKKLLLSDSGFYLCAWSASGTTYQPQHFGDGTRLSIL.

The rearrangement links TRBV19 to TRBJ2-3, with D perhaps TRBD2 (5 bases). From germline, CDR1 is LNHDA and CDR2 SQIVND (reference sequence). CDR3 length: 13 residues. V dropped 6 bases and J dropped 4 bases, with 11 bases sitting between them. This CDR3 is CASSRGVPDTQYF. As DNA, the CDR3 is TGTGCCAGTAGCCGGGGAGTCCCAGATACGCAGTATTTT.

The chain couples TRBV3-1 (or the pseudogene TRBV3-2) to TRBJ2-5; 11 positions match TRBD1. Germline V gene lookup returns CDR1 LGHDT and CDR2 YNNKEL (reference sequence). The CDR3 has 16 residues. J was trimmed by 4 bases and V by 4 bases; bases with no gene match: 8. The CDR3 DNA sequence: TGTGCCAGCAGCCCCAGGACAGGGGGCTTCGGAGAGACCCAGTACTTC. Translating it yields CASSPRTGGFGETQYF.

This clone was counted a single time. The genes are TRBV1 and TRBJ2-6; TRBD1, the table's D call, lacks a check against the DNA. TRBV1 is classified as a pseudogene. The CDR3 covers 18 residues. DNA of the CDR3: TGCACCAGCAGCCAATCAGGGGGCCCATTCCCTGGGGCCAACGTCCTGACTTTC. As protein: CTSSQSGGPFPGANVLTF.

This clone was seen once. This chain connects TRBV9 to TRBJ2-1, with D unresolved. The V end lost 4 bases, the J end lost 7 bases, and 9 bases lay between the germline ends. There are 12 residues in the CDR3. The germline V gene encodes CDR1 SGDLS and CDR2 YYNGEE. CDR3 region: CASSRTLNEQFF. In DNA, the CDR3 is TGTGCCAGCAGCCGAACTTTGAATGAGCAGTTCTTC.

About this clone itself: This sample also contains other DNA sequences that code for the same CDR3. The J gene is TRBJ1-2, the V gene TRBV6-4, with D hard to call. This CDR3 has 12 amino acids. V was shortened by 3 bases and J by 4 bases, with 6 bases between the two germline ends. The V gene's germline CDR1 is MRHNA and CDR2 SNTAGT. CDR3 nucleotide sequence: TGTGCCAGCAGTGATCGGGGCTATGGCTACACCTTC. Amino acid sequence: CASSDRGYGYTF.

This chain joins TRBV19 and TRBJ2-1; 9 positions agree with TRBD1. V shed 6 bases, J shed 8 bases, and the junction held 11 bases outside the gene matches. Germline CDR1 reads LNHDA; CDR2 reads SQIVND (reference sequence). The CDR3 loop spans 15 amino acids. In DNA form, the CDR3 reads TGTGCCAGTAGGCCCGGGACAGGGAGTGGGTATGAGCAGTTCTTC. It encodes CASRPGTGSGYEQFF. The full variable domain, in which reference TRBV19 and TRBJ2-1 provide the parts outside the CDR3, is DGGITQSPKYLFRKEGQNVTLSCEQNLNHDAMYWYRQDPGQGLRLIYYSQIVNDFQKGDIAEGYSVSREKKESFPLTVTSAQKNPTAFYLCASRPGTGSGYEQFFGPGTRLTVL.

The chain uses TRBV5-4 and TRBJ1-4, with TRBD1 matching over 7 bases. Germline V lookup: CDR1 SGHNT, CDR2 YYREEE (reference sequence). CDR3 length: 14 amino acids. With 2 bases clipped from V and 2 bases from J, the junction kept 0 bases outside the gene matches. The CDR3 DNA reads TGTGCCAGCAGCTTACAGGGGACTAATGAAAAACTGTTTTTT. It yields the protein CASSLQGTNEKLFF. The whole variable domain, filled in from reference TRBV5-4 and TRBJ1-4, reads ETGVTQSPTHLIKTRGQQVTLRCSSQSGHNTVSWYQQALGQGPQFIFQYYREEENGRGNFPPRFSGLQFPNYSSELNVNALELDDSALYLCASSLQGTNEKLFFGSGTQLSVL.

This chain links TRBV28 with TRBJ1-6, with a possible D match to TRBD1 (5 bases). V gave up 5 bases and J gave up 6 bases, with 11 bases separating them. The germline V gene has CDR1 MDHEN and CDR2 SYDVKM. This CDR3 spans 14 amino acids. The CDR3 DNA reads TGTGCCAGCAGTCCGTTACAGGTTAATTCACCCCTCCACTTT. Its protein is CASSPLQVNSPLHF.

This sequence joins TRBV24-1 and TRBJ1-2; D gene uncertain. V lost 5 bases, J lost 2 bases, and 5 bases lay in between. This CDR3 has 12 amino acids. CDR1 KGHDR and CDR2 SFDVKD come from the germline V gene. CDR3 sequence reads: CATSAVNYGYTF. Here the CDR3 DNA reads TGTGCCACCAGTGCGGTGAACTATGGCTACACCTTC.

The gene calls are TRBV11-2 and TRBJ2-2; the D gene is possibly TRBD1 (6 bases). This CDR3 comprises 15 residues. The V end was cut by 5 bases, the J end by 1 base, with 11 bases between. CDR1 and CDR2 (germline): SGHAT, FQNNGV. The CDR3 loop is CASSVRQVNTGELFF. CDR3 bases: TGTGCCAGCAGCGTTAGACAGGTGAACACCGGGGAGCTGTTTTTT.

CDR3 sequence (DNA): TGTGCTAGTGGCCCGACTAGCGGGAGGAACAATGAGCAGTTCTTC. The encoded protein is CASGPTSGRNNEQFF. The rearrangement links TRBV12-5 to TRBJ2-1, with TRBD2 matching over 13 bases. V lost 6 bases, J lost 5 bases, and 4 bases stayed unmatched. CDR3 length: 15 residues. Germline-derived CDR1 and CDR2 are LGHNT and FRNRAP.

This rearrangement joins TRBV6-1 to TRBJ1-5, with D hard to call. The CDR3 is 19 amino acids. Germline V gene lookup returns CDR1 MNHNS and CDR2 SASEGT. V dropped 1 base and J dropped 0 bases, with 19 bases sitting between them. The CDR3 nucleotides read TGTGCCAGCAGTGAAGGAGCATGGCGAGGTCGGTATAGCAATCAGCCCCAGCATTTT. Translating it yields CASSEGAWRGRYSNQPQHF.

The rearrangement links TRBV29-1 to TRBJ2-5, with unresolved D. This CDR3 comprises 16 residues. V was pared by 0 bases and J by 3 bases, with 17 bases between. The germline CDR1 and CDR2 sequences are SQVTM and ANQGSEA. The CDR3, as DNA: TGCAGCGTTGAAGAATTGTTCGGCTCGGGTGAAGAGACCCAGTACTTC. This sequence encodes CSVEELFGSGEETQYF.

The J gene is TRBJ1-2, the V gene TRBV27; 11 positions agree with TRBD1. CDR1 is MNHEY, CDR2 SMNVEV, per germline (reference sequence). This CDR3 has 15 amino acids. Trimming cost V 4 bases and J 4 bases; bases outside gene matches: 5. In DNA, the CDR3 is TGTGCCAGCAGTTCCCGGGACAGGGGGATCTATGGCTACACCTTC. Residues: CASSSRDRGIYGYTF.

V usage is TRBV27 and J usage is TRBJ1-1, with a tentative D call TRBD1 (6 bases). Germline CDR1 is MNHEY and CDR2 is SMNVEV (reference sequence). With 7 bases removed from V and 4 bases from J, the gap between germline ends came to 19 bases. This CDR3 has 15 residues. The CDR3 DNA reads TGTGCCAGCATCCCCCGGGGACACCAGATCACTGAAGCTTTCTTT. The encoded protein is CASIPRGHQITEAFF.

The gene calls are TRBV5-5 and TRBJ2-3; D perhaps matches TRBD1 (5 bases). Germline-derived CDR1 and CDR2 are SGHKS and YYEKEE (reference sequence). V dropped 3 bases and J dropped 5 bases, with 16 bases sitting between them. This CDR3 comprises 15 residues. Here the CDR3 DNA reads TGTGCCAGCAGCTCCTCAGGGCAATGGGGAGATACGCAGTATTTT. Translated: CASSSSGQWGDTQYF.

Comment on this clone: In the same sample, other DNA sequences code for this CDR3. CDR3 sequence (DNA): TGCGCCAGCAGCTTGGGAGGGACAAACGAAAAACTGTTTTTT. Protein: CASSLGGTNEKLFF. V usage is TRBV5-1 and J usage is TRBJ1-4, with TRBD1 as a possible D gene (6 bases). The V gene's germline CDR1 is SGHRS and CDR2 YFSETQ. The CDR3 is 14 amino acids. V shed 0 bases and J shed 8 bases, with 11 bases lying between them. Filled out from reference TRBV5-1 and TRBJ1-4, the complete variable domain reads KAGVTQTPRYLIKTRGQQVTLSCSPISGHRSVSWYQQTPGQGLQFLFEYFSETQRNKGNFPGRFSGRQFSNSRSEMNVSTLELGDSALYLCASSLGGTNEKLFFGSGTQLSVL.

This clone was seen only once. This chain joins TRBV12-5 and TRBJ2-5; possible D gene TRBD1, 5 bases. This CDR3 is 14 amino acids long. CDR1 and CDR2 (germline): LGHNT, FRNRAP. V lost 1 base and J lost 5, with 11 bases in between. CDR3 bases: TGTGCTAGTGGTTTGGGCAGGGTGGGGGAGACCCAGTACTTC. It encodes CASGLGRVGETQYF.